The 24 T cell receptor beta chains below all came from one sample that was sequenced in a study of blood T cell repertoires in COVID-19. Here immunoSEQ multiplex PCR was the method, and the copy in TCRdb shows in-frame clones only, minus some. The sample records more than 75,000 clones, roughly nine tenths being singletons. Sequenced: peripheral blood. The receptors stem from a man aged 25 to 40 with acute or convalescent COVID-19.

This clone was found a few times. The genes are TRBV7-3 and TRBJ2-1; 7 positions match TRBD2. The junction had 8 bases not matched to a gene; V was cut back by 5 bases and J by 1 base. The length of the CDR3 is 16 residues. Germline V gives CDR1 SGHTA, CDR2 FQGTGA. The CDR3 sequence is CASSATGTNSYNEQFF. The CDR3 DNA sequence: TGTGCCAGCAGCGCAACCGGGACTAATTCCTACAATGAGCAGTTCTTC. Complete variable domain (other parts from reference TRBV7-3 and TRBJ2-1): GAGVSQTPSNKVTEKGKYVELRCDPISGHTALYWYRQSLGQGPEFLIYFQGTGAADDSGLPNDRFFAVRPEGSVSTLKIQRTERGDSAVYLCASSATGTNSYNEQFFGPGTRLTVL.

V gene TRBV18 combines with J gene TRBJ2-5; D is ambiguous. V lost 3 bases, J lost 0 bases, and 2 bases lay in between. The germline V gene encodes CDR1 KGHSH and CDR2 LQKENI. This CDR3 contains 12 residues. CDR3 amino acids: CASSPNQETQYF. The CDR3 DNA reads as TGTGCCAGCTCACCCAACCAAGAGACCCAGTACTTC.

J is TRBJ1-1 and V is TRBV11-3; D gene ambiguous. The CDR3 extends over 13 amino acids. Per the germline V gene, CDR1 is SGHNT and CDR2 is YENEEA. The V end lost 6 bases, the J end lost 4 bases, and 12 bases lay between the germline ends. The CDR3 DNA is TGTGCCAGCAGGGCGGTGGCATCCACTGAAGCTTTCTTT. It codes for CASRAVASTEAFF.

The V gene is TRBV15, the J gene TRBJ2-7; TRBD1 matches at 7 bases. CDR3 length: 16 amino acids. J was trimmed by 3 bases and V by 3 bases; bases with no gene match: 11. Per the germline V gene, CDR1 is LNHNV and CDR2 is YYDKDF (reference sequence). The CDR3 protein is CATSSSSGQVIYEQYF. The CDR3 DNA is TGTGCCACCAGCAGTTCCTCCGGACAGGTGATCTACGAGCAGTACTTC.

The gene calls are TRBV11-2 and TRBJ2-5; tentative D call: TRBD2 (6 bases). CDR1 is SGHAT, CDR2 FQNNGV, per germline. The CDR3 has 16 amino acids. V lost 0 bases, J lost 4 bases, and 15 bases lay in between. CDR3 DNA sequence: TGTGCCAGCAGCTTAGACGGCGCTAGCGTTTTAGAGACCCAGTACTTC. Translation: CASSLDGASVLETQYF.

The chain joins TRBV7-9 to TRBJ2-1; 9 positions agree with TRBD2. Germline values: CDR1 SEHNR, CDR2 FQNEAQ (reference sequence). This CDR3 is 13 amino acids long. V lost 1 base to trimming and J lost 15 bases; unmatched junction nucleotides: 7. The chain's CDR3 is CASSLVTAGGRFF. For the CDR3, the DNA is TGTGCCAGCAGCTTAGTGACGGCGGGAGGGAGGTTCTTC.

This chain uses TRBV6-2 or TRBV6-3 with TRBJ2-1; the D is unclear. Trimming left V 0 bases short and J 11 bases short, with 14 bases between. The germline V gene encodes CDR1 MNHEY and CDR2 SVGEGT. This CDR3 is 14 amino acids long. CDR3 sequence: CASSYSYSTEKQFF. Written as DNA, the CDR3 is TGTGCCAGCAGTTACTCCTACTCGACTGAGAAGCAGTTCTTC.

Only a few counts were recorded for this clone. The V and J genes are TRBV5-8 and TRBJ2-1, with TRBD1 as a possible D gene (6 bases). V shed 4 bases and J shed 4 bases, with 15 bases lying between them. Germline V gene sequence: CDR1 SGHTS, CDR2 YDEGEE. The CDR3 runs to 15 residues. Here the CDR3 DNA reads TGTGCCAGCAGCCCGACAGGCAAGGCTTACAATGAGCAGTTCTTC. This sequence encodes CASSPTGKAYNEQFF.

The chain couples TRBV19 to TRBJ1-2; D is uncertain. This CDR3 contains 13 residues. V was trimmed by 6 bases and J by 7 bases, leaving 15 bases between them. Germline loops: CDR1 LNHDA, CDR2 SQIVND (reference sequence). The CDR3 is CASRRTESFGYTF. The CDR3 DNA sequence: TGTGCCAGTAGACGAACAGAGTCATTTGGCTACACCTTC.

This clone was observed once. The chain recombines TRBV2 with TRBJ2-5; D is perhaps TRBD1 (5 bases). CDR3 length: 12 residues. CDR1 and CDR2 (germline): SNHLY, FYNNEI. Trimming removed 6 bases at V and 4 bases at J, with 9 bases between. CDR3 nucleotide sequence: TGTGCCAGCAGGTATCAGGGAGAGACCCAGTACTTC. As protein: CASRYQGETQYF.

The rearrangement joins TRBV12-5 to TRBJ2-3; 10 bases line up with TRBD1. Per germline, CDR1 LGHNT and CDR2 FRNRAP. Trimming took 9 bases from V and 4 from J; bases not matched to a gene: 1. The CDR3 covers 12 residues. In nucleotides, the CDR3 is TGTGCTAGCGGACAGGGGGCAGATACGCAGTATTTT. Translating it yields CASGQGADTQYF.

This clone is a singleton in its sample. The rearrangement uses TRBV7-9 and TRBJ2-2, with TRBD2 identical over 9 bases. The CDR3 sequence is 16 residues long. Germline V gene data show CDR1 as SEHNR and CDR2 as FQNEAQ (reference sequence). With V trimmed by 4 bases and J by 3 bases, 6 bases remained unmatched. CDR3 DNA sequence: TGTGCCAGCAGCTCCGAGCGGGAGGACTACACCGGGGAGCTGTTTTTT. It is translated as CASSSEREDYTGELFF.

The V call is TRBV9, the J call TRBJ1-4; D unresolved. Deletions cut 0 bases from V and 8 bases from J, with 14 bases between. CDR1 and CDR2 from the germline V gene are SGDLS and YYNGEE. The CDR3 sequence is 15 residues long. CDR3: CASSVVVKTGEKLFF. CDR3 bases: TGTGCCAGCAGCGTAGTCGTGAAGACGGGGGAAAAACTGTTTTTT.

V gene TRBV6-1 combines with J gene TRBJ2-3, with D hard to call. This CDR3 is built from 13 residues. The germline gives CDR1 MNHNS, CDR2 SASEGT. The ends were cut back, 0 bases at V and 4 bases at J, with 5 bases in the middle. For the CDR3, the DNA is TGTGCCAGCAGTGAAGCGGGCGCAGATACGCAGTATTTT. This encodes CASSEAGADTQYF.

The chain links TRBV6-6 to TRBJ2-1, with 7 bases lining up with TRBD2. The junction had 11 bases not matched to a gene; V was cut back by 10 bases and J by 8 bases. The CDR3 sequence is 13 residues long. Per germline, CDR1 MNHNY and CDR2 SVGAGI (reference sequence). This CDR3 reads CATGEGSWDEQFF. CDR3 coding DNA: TGTGCCACCGGGGAGGGCAGTTGGGATGAGCAGTTCTTC.

The rearrangement links TRBV6-4 to TRBJ2-3; 11 bases match TRBD2. The CDR3 is 15 amino acids. V lost 4 bases to trimming and J lost 4 bases; unmatched junction nucleotides: 4. CDR1 is MRHNA and CDR2 is SNTAGT in the germline V gene. The CDR3 DNA reads TGTGCCAGCAGTGGGCTAGCGGGAGGAGCAGATACGCAGTATTTT. This encodes CASSGLAGGADTQYF.

The genes are TRBV6-6 and TRBJ1-1; 9 positions match TRBD1. The CDR3 loop spans 14 amino acids. With V trimmed by 5 bases and J by 6 bases, 7 bases remained unmatched. The germline CDR1 and CDR2 sequences are MNHNY and SVGAGI (reference sequence). The CDR3 reads CASSEGQGNAEAFF. The DNA of the CDR3 is TGTGCCAGCAGTGAGGGACAGGGTAACGCTGAAGCTTTCTTT.

V is TRBV11-2 and J is TRBJ2-7; 10 bases match TRBD1. This CDR3 has 15 amino acids. The germline CDR1 and CDR2 sequences are SGHAT and FQNNGV. Unmatched junction bases numbered 7, after V lost 6 bases and J lost 2 bases. The DNA for the CDR3 is TGTGCCAGCAGAAGACCCGGGACAGGGGCCTACGAGCAGTACTTC. Residues: CASRRPGTGAYEQYF.

The chain links TRBV6-1 to TRBJ2-7; possible D gene TRBD2, 7 bases. The CDR3 contains 16 residues. Trimming took 2 bases from V and 0 from J, leaving 14 bases between them. Germline lookup yields CDR1 MNHNS and CDR2 SASEGT. As DNA, the CDR3 is TGTGCCAGCAGTGAATTATTGGCGGGGGCCTCCTACGAGCAGTACTTC. Translated: CASSELLAGASYEQYF.

The chain is built from TRBV28 and TRBJ2-1, with 7 bases lining up with TRBD2. The V gene's germline CDR1 is MDHEN and CDR2 SYDVKM. CDR3 length: 14 amino acids. V trimming: 3 bases; J trimming: 7 bases; junction bases outside the gene matches: 6. Written as DNA, the CDR3 is TGTGCCAGCAGTTTGCGGGAGCAGGTGAATGAGCAGTTCTTC. Amino acids: CASSLREQVNEQFF. Supplemented by reference TRBV28 and TRBJ2-1, the full variable domain reads DVKVTQSSRYLVKRTGEKVFLECVQDMDHENMFWYRQDPGLGLRLIYFSYDVKMKEKGDIPEGYSVSREKKERFSLILESASTNQTSMYLCASSLREQVNEQFFGPGTRLTVL.

J is TRBJ2-6 and V is TRBV28, with D unclear. CDR3 length equals 15 residues. With 6 bases removed from V and 5 bases from J, the gap between germline ends came to 14 bases. CDR1 and CDR2 (germline): MDHEN, SYDVKM. The chain's CDR3 is CASSRRRIRANVLTF. CDR3 coding DNA: TGTGCCAGCAGCAGGCGCCGGATTAGGGCCAACGTCCTGACTTTC.

This clone was counted once. At one of its ends the junction is not consistent with the germline gene, which may arise from a read error. This chain links TRBV6-6 with TRBJ1-4; 9 nucleotides agree with TRBD1. CDR1 and CDR2 from the germline V gene are MNHNY and SVGAGI (reference sequence). The CDR3 runs to 15 residues. The CDR3 coding sequence is TGTGCCAGCAGCTCCGGGACAGGGCTTAATGAAAAGCTGTTTTTT. Translation gives CASSSGTGLNEKLFF.

The chain links TRBV12-3 or TRBV12-4 to TRBJ1-1, with D possibly being TRBD1 (6 bases). CDR3 length equals 13 residues. Deletions cut 6 bases from V and 3 bases from J, with 11 bases between. The CDR3 spells CASSRDRYTEAFF. DNA of the CDR3: TGTGCCAGCAGCCGCGACAGGTACACTGAAGCTTTCTTT.

V gene TRBV19 combines with J gene TRBJ2-7; D is uncertain. This CDR3 contains 13 residues. In germline, CDR1 is LNHDA, CDR2 SQIVND (reference sequence). V dropped 1 base and J dropped 3 bases, with 7 bases sitting between them. In DNA, the CDR3 is TGTGCCAGTAGTATAGGTTCGGGCTACGAGCAGTACTTC. Its protein is CASSIGSGYEQYF.